This entry is about one TCR beta chain. The data stem from a study of post-analysis software for immune sequencing data. Unique molecular identifiers featured in each of the TCR beta cDNA libraries. Via MiXCR, TCRdb re-called the PCR reads, giving one row per CDR3 protein. The sample carries hundreds of thousands of distinct CDR3 sequences, roughly 58% recorded once. The sequenced sample was blood. This sequence originates from a girl aged 5-17 years with multiple sclerosis.

The CDR3 reads CASRADREHEQYF. CDR3 DNA: TGTGCCAGCCGAGCGGACAGGGAACACGAGCAGTACTTC. The chain is built from TRBV3-1 and TRBJ2-7, with 8 positions matching TRBD1. This CDR3 region has 13 residues. V lost 8 bases to trimming and J lost 5 bases; unmatched junction nucleotides: 8. Germline CDR1 is LGHDT and CDR2 is YNNKEL (reference sequence).